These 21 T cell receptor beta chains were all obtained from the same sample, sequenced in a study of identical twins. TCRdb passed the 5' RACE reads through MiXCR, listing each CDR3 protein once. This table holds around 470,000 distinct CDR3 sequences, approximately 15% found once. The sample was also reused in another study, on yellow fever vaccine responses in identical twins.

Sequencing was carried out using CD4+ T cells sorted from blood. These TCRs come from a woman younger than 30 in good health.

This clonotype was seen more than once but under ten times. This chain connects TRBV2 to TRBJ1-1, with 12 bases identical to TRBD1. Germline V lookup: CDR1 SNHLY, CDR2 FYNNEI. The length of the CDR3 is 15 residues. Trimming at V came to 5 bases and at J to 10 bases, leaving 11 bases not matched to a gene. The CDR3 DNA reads TGTGCCAGCAGTACCATGGGACAGGGGGCTGGCGGAGCTTTCTTT. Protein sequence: CASSTMGQGAGGAFF.

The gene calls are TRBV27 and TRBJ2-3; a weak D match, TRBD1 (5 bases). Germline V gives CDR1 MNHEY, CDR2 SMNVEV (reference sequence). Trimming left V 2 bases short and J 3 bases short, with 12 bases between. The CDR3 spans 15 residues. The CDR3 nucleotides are TGTGCCAGCAGTTTAAGGCGGCAGGGAACAGATACGCAGTATTTT. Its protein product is CASSLRRQGTDTQYF.

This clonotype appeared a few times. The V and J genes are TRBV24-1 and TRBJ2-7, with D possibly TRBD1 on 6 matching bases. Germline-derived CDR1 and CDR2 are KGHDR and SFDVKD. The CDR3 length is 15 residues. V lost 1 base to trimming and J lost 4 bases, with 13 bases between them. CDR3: CATSDFGSRGYEQYF. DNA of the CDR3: TGTGCCACCAGTGATTTCGGCTCCAGGGGATACGAGCAGTACTTC.

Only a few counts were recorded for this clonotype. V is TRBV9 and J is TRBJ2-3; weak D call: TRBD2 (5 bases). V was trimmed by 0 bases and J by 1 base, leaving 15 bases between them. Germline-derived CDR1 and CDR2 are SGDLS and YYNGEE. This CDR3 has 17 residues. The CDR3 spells CASSVAGGPRGTDTQYF. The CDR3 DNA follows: TGTGCCAGCAGCGTAGCGGGCGGGCCTAGAGGCACAGATACGCAGTATTTT.

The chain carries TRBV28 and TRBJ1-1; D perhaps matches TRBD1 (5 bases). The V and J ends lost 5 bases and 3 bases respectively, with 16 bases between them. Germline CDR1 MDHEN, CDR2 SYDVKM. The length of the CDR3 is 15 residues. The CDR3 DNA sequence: TGTGCCAGCAGTACCCAGAAGCAGGGTTACACTGAAGCTTTCTTT. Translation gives CASSTQKQGYTEAFF. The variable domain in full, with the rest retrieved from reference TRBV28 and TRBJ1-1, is DVKVTQSSRYLVKRTGEKVFLECVQDMDHENMFWYRQDPGLGLRLIYFSYDVKMKEKGDIPEGYSVSREKKERFSLILESASTNQTSMYLCASSTQKQGYTEAFFGQGTRLTVV.

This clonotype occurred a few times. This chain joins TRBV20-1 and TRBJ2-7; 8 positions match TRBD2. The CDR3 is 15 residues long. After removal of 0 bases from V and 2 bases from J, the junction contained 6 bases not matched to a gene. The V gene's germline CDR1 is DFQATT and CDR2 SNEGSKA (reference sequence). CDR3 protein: CSARDRSGSPYEQYF. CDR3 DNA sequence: TGCAGTGCTAGAGACAGGAGCGGGAGTCCCTACGAGCAGTACTTC.

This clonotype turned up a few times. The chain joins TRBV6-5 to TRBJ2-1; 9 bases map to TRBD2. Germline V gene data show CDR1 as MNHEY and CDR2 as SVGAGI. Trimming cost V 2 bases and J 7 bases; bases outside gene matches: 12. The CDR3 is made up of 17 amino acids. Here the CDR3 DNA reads TGTGCCAGCAGTTACCGCGTTCTAGCGGGGACGATTAATGAGCAGTTCTTC. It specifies CASSYRVLAGTINEQFF.

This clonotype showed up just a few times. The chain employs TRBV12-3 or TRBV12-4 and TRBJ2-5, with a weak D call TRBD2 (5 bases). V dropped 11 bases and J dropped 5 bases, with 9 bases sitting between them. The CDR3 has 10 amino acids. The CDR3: CARGLETQYF. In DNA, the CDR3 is TGTGCCCGGGGATTGGAGACCCAGTACTTC.

The CDR3, as DNA: TGTGCCAGCAGCTTCGACTACTCCTACAATGAGCAGTTCTTC. It translates to CASSFDYSYNEQFF. This chain uses TRBV6-1 with TRBJ2-1; D is possibly TRBD2 (5 bases). The CDR3 runs to 14 residues. Trimming removed 6 bases at V and 0 bases at J, with 9 bases between. Germline V gene sequence: CDR1 MNHNS, CDR2 SASEGT.

The CDR3 here is CAWSRAWGTEAFF. The CDR3 bases are TGTGCCTGGAGCAGGGCCTGGGGCACTGAAGCTTTCTTT. This chain uses TRBV30 with TRBJ1-1, with D possibly matching TRBD1 (5 bases). Germline CDR1 reads GTSNPN; CDR2 reads SVGIG (reference sequence). CDR3 length equals 13 residues. V lost 3 bases, J lost 4 bases, and 12 bases lay in between.

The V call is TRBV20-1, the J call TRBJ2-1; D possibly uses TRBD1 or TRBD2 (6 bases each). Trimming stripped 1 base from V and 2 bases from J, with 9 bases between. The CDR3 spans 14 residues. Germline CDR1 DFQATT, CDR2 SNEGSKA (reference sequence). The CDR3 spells CSARVGGTYNEQFF. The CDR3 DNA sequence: TGCAGTGCTAGAGTAGGGGGGACCTACAATGAGCAGTTCTTC.

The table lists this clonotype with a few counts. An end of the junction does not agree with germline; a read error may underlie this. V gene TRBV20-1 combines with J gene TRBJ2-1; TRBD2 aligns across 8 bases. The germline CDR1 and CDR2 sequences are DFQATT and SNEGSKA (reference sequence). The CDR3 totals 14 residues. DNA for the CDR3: TGCAGTGCAAGAGGACTAGCAAAGGGCAATGAGCAGTTCTTC. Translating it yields CSARGLAKGNEQFF.

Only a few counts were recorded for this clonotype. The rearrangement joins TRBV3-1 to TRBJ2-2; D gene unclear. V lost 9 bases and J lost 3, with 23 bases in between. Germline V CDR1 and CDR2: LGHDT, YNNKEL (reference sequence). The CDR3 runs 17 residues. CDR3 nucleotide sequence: TGTGCCAGACCAACGAAAGATAGCAAGGGTTACACCGGGGAGCTGTTTTTT. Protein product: CARPTKDSKGYTGELFF. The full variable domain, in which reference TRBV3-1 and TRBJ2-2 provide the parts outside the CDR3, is DTAVSQTPKYLVTQMGNDKSIKCEQNLGHDTMYWYKQDSKKFLKIMFSYNNKELIINETVPNRFSPKSPDKAHLNLHINSLELGDSAVYFCARPTKDSKGYTGELFFGEGSRLTVL.

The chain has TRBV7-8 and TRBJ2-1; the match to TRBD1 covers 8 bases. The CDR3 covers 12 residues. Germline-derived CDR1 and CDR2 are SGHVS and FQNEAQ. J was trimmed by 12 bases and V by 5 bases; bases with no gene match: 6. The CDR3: CASSPGGYGQFF. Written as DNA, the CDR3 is TGTGCCAGCAGCCCAGGGGGCTATGGGCAGTTCTTC. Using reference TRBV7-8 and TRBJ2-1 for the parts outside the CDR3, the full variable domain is GAGVSQSPRYKVAKRGQDVALRCDPISGHVSLFWYQQALGQGPEFLTYFQNEAQLDKSGLPSDRFFAERPEGSVSTLKIQRTQQEDSAVYLCASSPGGYGQFFGPGTRLTVL.

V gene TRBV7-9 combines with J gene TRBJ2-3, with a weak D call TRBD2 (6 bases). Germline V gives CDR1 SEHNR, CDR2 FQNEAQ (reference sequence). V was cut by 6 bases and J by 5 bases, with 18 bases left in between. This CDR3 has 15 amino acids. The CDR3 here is CASSWRMEGRDTQYF. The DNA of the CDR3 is TGTGCCAGCAGTTGGAGGATGGAGGGAAGAGATACGCAGTATTTT.

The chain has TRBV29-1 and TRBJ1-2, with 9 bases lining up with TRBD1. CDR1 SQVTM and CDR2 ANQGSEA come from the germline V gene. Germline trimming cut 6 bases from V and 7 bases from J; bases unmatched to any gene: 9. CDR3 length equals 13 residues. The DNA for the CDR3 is TGCAGCGTGAGGGACAGGGACCCTCCTGGCTACACCTTC. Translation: CSVRDRDPPGYTF.

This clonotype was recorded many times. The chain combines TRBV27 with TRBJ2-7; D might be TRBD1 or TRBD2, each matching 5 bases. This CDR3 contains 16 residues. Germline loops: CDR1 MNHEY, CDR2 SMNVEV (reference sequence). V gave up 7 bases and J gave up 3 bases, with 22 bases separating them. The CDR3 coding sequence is TGTGCCAGCACCCCGGACGGAATGGGACCCAACTACGAGCAGTACTTC. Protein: CASTPDGMGPNYEQYF.

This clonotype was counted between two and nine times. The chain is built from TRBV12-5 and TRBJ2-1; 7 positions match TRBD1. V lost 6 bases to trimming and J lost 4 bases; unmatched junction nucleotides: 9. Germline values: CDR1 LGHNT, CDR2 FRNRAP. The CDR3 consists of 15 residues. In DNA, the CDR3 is TGTGCTAGTGGCTCGTCTACAGGGGATTACAATGAGCAGTTCTTC. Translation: CASGSSTGDYNEQFF. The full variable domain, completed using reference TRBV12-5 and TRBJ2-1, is DARVTQTPRHKVTEMGQEVTMRCQPILGHNTVFWYRQTMMQGLELLAYFRNRAPLDDSGMPKDRFSAEMPDATLATLKIQPSEPRDSAVYFCASGSSTGDYNEQFFGPGTRLTVL.

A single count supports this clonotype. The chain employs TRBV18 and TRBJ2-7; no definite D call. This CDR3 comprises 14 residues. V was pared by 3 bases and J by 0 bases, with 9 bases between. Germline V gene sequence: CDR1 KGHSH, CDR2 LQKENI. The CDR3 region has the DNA TGTGCCAGCTCACCCGTGCCCAGCTCCTACGAGCAGTACTTC. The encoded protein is CASSPVPSSYEQYF.

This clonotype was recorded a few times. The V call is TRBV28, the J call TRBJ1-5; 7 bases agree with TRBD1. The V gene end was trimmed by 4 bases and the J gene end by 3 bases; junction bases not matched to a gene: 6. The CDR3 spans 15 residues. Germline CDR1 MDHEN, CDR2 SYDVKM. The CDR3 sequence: CASSYRDRDNQPQHF. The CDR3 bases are TGTGCCAGCAGTTACCGAGACAGGGACAATCAGCCCCAGCATTTT.

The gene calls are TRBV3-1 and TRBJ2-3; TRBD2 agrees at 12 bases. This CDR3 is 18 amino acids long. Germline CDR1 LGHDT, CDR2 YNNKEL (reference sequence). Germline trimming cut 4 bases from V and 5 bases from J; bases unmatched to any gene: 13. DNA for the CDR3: TGTGCCAGCAGCCCAAAGGGACTAGCGGGCCCCAGGTTAGATACGCAGTATTTT. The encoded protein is CASSPKGLAGPRLDTQYF.